This entry features one T cell receptor beta chain sequence. The data were produced by immunoSEQ multiplex PCR, yet TCRdb's version contains in-frame clones alone and is incomplete. The repertoire holds roughly 120,000 clones, with about 89% as singletons. This sample was taken from a study of T cell responses to AZD1222 COVID-19 vaccine. This CDR3 has 15 amino acids. Germline CDR1 and CDR2: MNHNS and SASEGT. Trimming pared 2 bases from V and 7 bases from J, leaving 17 bases between. The material sequenced was peripheral blood, taken on day 0 of AZD1222 vaccination. This sequence originates from an adult in good health. The chain carries TRBV6-1 and TRBJ1-2; D not resolved. The DNA for the CDR3 is TGTGCCAGCAGTGAATTTCGGGGTCGATCCTTTGGCTACACCTTC. This encodes CASSEFRGRSFGYTF.